This is a list of T cell receptor beta chains from one sample in a study of cytomegalovirus exposure and HLA in healthy donors. This table comes from immunoSEQ multiplex PCR, and its TCRdb copy is limited to in-frame clones, with some not included. The sample contains about 150,000 clones, approximately 71% of which appear only once. Sample: PBMCs. The receptors here all came from a man aged 25 to 40 in good health and CMV-seropositive. The CDR3 runs from the conserved cysteine through the conserved F or W.

v_gene,CDR3aa
TRBV27,CASSLLRQVAGERREYF
TRBV6-1,CASSEVVTPINQPQHF
TRBV27,CASSETSISDEQYF
TRBV11-3,CASSEGTGSTDTQYF
TRBV5-8,CASINYQGAYNEQFF
TRBV25-1,CASSWAGAVYNEQYF
TRBV5-1,CASSLNRANTEAFF
TRBV28,CASNHPSSSGFMGSASGEQFF
TRBV30,CAGGRLRSTGELFF
TRBV25-1,CASSEYLLAGGDTEAFF
TRBV7-8,CASSLDKWAGGISYEQYF
TRBV27,CASSLFRTNTYNEQFF